This T cell receptor beta chain comes out of a study of STAT5B mutations in CD4+ large granular lymphocyte leukemia. This clone was observed once. No antigen is known for it. General observations from the study: Main leukemic clonotypes were patient-specific, but roughly 23% appeared at low frequency elsewhere.

The repertoire was sequenced with immunoSEQ multiplex PCR; TCRdb's copy has only in-frame clones and lacks some. This sample carries roughly 34,000 clones, 76% of them seen once, and the ten largest clones take around 7%. With 3 bases removed from V and 4 bases from J, the gap between germline ends came to 19 bases. CDR3 length: 17 amino acids. Germline V gives CDR1 LNHDA, CDR2 SQIVND (reference sequence). Sequencing input: CD4+ T cells from blood buffy coats. J is TRBJ1-5 and V is TRBV19; a possible D gene is TRBD1 (5 bases). The clonotype originates from a human donor in good health. The CDR3 loop is CASSIGFLGQMNQPQHF. The CDR3 DNA sequence: TGTGCCAGTAGTATCGGGTTTTTGGGGCAGATGAATCAGCCCCAGCATTTT.